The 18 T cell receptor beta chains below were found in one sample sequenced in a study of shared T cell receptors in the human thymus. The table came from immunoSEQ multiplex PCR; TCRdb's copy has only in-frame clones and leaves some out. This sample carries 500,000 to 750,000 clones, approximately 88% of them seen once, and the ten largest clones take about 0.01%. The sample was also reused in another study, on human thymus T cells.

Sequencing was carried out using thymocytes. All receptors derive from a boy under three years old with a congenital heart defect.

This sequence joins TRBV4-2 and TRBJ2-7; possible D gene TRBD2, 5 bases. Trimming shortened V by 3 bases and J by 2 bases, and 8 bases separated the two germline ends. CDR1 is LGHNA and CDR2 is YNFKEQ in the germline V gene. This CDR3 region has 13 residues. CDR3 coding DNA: TGTGCCAGCAGCCACAGCGGCCCCTACGAGCAGTACTTC. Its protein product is CASSHSGPYEQYF.

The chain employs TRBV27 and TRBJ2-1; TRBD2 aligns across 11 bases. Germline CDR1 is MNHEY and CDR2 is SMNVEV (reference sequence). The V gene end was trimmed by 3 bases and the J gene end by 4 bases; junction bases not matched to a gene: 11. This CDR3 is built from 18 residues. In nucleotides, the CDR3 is TGTGCCAGCAGTTTCCCCCAGACTAGCGGGGTGGGGTACAATGAGCAGTTCTTC. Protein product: CASSFPQTSGVGYNEQFF.

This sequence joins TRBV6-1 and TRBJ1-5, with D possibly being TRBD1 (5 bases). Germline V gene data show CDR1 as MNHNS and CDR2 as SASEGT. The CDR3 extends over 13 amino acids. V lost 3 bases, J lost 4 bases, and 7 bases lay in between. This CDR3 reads CASSEGGNQPQHF. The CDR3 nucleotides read TGTGCCAGCAGTGAGGGGGGAAATCAGCCCCAGCATTTT.

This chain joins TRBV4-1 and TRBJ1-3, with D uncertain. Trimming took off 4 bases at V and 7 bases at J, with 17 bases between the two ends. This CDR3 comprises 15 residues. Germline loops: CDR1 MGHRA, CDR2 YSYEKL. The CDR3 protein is CASSPRLGAVNTIYF. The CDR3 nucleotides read TGCGCCAGCAGCCCACGGCTAGGAGCTGTGAACACCATATATTTT.

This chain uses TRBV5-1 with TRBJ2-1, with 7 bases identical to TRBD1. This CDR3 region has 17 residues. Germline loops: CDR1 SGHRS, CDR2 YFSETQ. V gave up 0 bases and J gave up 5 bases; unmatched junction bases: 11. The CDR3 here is CASSLEGALPHNNEQFF. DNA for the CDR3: TGCGCCAGCAGCTTGGAGGGGGCCCTGCCGCATAACAATGAGCAGTTCTTC.

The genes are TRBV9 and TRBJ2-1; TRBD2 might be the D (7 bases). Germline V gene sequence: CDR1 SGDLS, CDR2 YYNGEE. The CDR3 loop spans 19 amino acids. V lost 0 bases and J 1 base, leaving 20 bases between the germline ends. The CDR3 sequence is CASSVGGRESGRSYNEQFF. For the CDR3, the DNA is TGTGCCAGCAGCGTAGGGGGGCGGGAGAGCGGGCGGTCCTACAATGAGCAGTTCTTC.

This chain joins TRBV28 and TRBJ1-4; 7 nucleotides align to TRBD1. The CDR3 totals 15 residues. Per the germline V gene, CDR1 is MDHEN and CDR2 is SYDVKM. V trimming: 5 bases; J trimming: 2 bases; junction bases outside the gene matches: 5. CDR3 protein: CASSPRGYTNEKLFF. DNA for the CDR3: TGTGCCAGCAGTCCCAGGGGGTACACTAATGAAAAACTGTTTTTT.

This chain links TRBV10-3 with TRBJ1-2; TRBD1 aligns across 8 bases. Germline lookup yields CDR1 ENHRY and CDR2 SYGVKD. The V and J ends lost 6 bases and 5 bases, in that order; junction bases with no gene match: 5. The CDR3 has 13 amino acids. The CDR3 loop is CAIRGQGSYGYTF. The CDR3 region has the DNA TGTGCCATCAGAGGACAGGGTTCGTATGGCTACACCTTC.

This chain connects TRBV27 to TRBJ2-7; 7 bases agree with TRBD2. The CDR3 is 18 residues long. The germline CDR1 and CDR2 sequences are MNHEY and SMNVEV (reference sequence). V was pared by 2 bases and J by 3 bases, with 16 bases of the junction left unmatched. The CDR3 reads CASSLALADPRGNYEQYF. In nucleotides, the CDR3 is TGTGCCAGCAGTTTAGCGCTAGCGGACCCCCGGGGTAACTACGAGCAGTACTTC.

Here the CDR3 reads CASSPPAGDEQFF. The CDR3 nucleotides are TGCGCCAGCAGCCCGCCCGCGGGCGATGAGCAGTTCTTC. The chain carries TRBV4-3 and TRBJ2-1, with D tentatively TRBD2 (5 bases). V lost 4 bases and J 8 bases, leaving 12 bases between the germline ends. The CDR3 runs 13 residues. Germline CDR1 reads LGHNA; CDR2 reads YSLEER.

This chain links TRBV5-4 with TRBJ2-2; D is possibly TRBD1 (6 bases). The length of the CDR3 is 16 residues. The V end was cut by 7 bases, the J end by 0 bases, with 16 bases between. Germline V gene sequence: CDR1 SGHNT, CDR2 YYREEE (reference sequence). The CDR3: CASRGGQGTNTGELFF. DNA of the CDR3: TGTGCCAGCCGTGGAGGTCAGGGGACGAACACCGGGGAGCTGTTTTTT.

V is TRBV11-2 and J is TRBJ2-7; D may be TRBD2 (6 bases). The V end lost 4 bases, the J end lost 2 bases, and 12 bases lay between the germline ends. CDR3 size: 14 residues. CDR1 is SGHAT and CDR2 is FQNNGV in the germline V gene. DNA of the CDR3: TGTGCCAGCAGCTCCTCGGGGAGGACCTACGAGCAGTACTTC. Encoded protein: CASSSSGRTYEQYF. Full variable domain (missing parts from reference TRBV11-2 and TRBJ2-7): EAGVAQSPRYKIIEKRQSVAFWCNPISGHATLYWYQQILGQGPKLLIQFQNNGVVDDSQLPKDRFSAERLKGVDSTLKIQPAKLEDSAVYLCASSSSGRTYEQYFGPGTRLTVT.

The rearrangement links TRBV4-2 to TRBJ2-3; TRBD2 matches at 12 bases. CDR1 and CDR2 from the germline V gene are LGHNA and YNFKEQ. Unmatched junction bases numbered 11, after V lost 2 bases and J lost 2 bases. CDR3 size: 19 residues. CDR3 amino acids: CASSQMDPSGRAFTDTQYF. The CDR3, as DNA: TGTGCCAGCAGCCAAATGGACCCTAGCGGGAGGGCCTTCACAGATACGCAGTATTTT.

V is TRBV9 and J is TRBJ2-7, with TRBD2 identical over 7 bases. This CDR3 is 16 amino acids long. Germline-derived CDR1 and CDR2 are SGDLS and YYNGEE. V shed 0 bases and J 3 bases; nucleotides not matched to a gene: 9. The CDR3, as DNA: TGTGCCAGCAGCGTAGAACCAGCGGGAACCTTCTACGAGCAGTACTTC. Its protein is CASSVEPAGTFYEQYF.

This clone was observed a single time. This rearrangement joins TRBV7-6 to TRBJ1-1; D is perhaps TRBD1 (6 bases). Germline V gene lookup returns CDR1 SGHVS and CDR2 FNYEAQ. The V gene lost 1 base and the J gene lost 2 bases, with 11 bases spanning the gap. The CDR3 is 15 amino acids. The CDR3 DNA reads TGTGCCAGCAGCTTAGAGGACAGAACAAACACTGAAGCTTTCTTT. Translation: CASSLEDRTNTEAFF.

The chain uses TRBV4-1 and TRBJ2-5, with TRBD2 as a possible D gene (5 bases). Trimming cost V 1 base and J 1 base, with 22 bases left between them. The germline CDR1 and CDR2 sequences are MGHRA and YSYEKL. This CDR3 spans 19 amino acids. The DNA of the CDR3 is TGCGCCAGCAGCCAAGGGAATCGGGTTGGACTTCCGTTCCAAGAGACCCAGTACTTC. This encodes CASSQGNRVGLPFQETQYF.

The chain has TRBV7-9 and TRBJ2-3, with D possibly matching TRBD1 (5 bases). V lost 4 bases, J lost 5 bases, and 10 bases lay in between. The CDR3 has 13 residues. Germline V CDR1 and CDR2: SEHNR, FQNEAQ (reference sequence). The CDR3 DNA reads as TGTGCCAGCAGCTCGCAGGGTCTAGATACGCAGTATTTT. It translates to CASSSQGLDTQYF.

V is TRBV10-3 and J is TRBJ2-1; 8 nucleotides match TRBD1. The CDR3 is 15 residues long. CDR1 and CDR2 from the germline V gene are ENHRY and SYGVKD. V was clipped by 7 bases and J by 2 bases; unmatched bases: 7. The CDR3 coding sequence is TGTGCCATCACCACGGACAGGGCCCCCTACAATGAGCAGTTCTTC. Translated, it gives CAITTDRAPYNEQFF.